This entry lists 14 T cell receptor beta chains sequenced from one sample in a study of T cells in Graves' hyperthyroidism and ophthalmopathy. Researchers amplified the TCR beta CDR3 regions from RNA transcripts. HTBI primers drove first-round RT-PCR of the TCR CDR3. TCRdb passed the multiplex PCR reads through MiXCR, listing each CDR3 protein once. The sample has under 400,000 distinct CDR3 sequences; roughly 23% are singletons. The sequenced sample was blood. These receptors were obtained from a woman between 45 and 60 years old with Graves' hyperthyroidism.

This clonotype came up many times. V usage is TRBV30 and J usage is TRBJ2-3; D gene ambiguous. V shed 7 bases and J shed 6 bases, with 11 bases lying between them. The CDR3 extends over 11 amino acids. Germline V gene lookup returns CDR1 GTSNPN and CDR2 SVGIG (reference sequence). DNA of the CDR3: TGTGCCTCTGCCCCGATGGATACGCAGTATTTT. Protein product: CASAPMDTQYF.

This clonotype was observed many times. The chain has TRBV24-1 and TRBJ1-2; possible D gene TRBD1, 6 bases. V was pared by 7 bases and J by 3 bases, with 20 bases between. CDR1 KGHDR and CDR2 SFDVKD come from the germline V gene. This CDR3 comprises 16 residues. The CDR3 reads CATSGGRGQRDYGYTF. The CDR3 nucleotides are TGTGCCACCAGCGGGGGCAGGGGCCAAAGGGACTATGGCTACACCTTC.

Ten or more counts support this clonotype. V and J are TRBV27 and TRBJ2-7; TRBD1 agrees at 7 bases. This CDR3 region has 13 residues. The germline CDR1 and CDR2 sequences are MNHEY and SMNVEV (reference sequence). V was clipped by 5 bases and J by 5 bases; unmatched bases: 6. The CDR3 region is CASSKYRGHEQYF. The CDR3 bases are TGTGCCAGCAGTAAATACAGGGGCCACGAGCAGTACTTC.

J is TRBJ2-7 and V is TRBV7-3; 9 bases line up with TRBD2. This CDR3 has 16 amino acids. Germline-derived CDR1 and CDR2 are SGHTA and FQGTGA. V dropped 2 bases and J dropped 2; count of bases not matched to a gene: 7. As DNA, the CDR3 is TGTGCCAGCAGCTTAGGTCCTAGCGGGGACCCCTACGAGCAGTACTTC. It encodes CASSLGPSGDPYEQYF.

This clonotype has ten or more counts. This chain uses TRBV6-6 with TRBJ1-1; D is unclear. Trimming stripped 1 base from V and 1 base from J, with 4 bases between. From germline, CDR1 is MNHNY and CDR2 SVGAGI (reference sequence). The CDR3 covers 13 residues. CDR3 sequence (DNA): TGTGCCAGCAGTTACTACACGAACACTGAAGCTTTCTTT. The encoded protein is CASSYYTNTEAFF.

This clonotype was counted at least ten times. This chain connects TRBV4-1 to TRBJ1-5; D not resolved. This CDR3 contains 13 residues. Trimming pared 0 bases from V and 6 bases from J, leaving 6 bases between. Germline CDR1 and CDR2: MGHRA and YSYEKL. CDR3 protein: CASSQDHGQPQHF. CDR3 DNA sequence: TGCGCCAGCAGCCAAGATCACGGTCAGCCCCAGCATTTT.

The sample holds many counts of this clonotype. The rearrangement joins TRBV30 to TRBJ2-7; the D is unclear. The V end lost 1 base, the J end lost 5 bases, and 6 bases lay between the germline ends. The CDR3 is made up of 11 amino acids. Germline CDR1 and CDR2: GTSNPN and SVGIG (reference sequence). CDR3 sequence: CAWSGADEQYF. As DNA, the CDR3 is TGTGCCTGGAGTGGGGCTGACGAGCAGTACTTC.

This clonotype showed up just a few times. The chain recombines TRBV20-1 with TRBJ2-1; D is unresolved. Germline V gene lookup returns CDR1 DFQATT and CDR2 SNEGSKA (reference sequence). This CDR3 region has 11 residues. V was pared by 2 bases and J by 7 bases, with 6 bases between. For the CDR3, the DNA is TGCAGTGCTAGAATAGCAAATGAGCAGTTCTTC. It specifies CSARIANEQFF.

This clonotype was picked up many times. The chain is built from TRBV30 and TRBJ1-5, with 7 nucleotides matching TRBD1. The trim removed 2 bases at V and 0 bases at J, leaving 7 bases unmatched. Germline lookup yields CDR1 GTSNPN and CDR2 SVGIG (reference sequence). The CDR3 runs 16 residues. In nucleotides, the CDR3 is TGTGCCTGGAGTAGAAAGGGACAGACTAGCAATCAGCCCCAGCATTTT. Translation: CAWSRKGQTSNQPQHF.

This chain uses TRBV10-1 with TRBJ1-2; TRBD1 is a possible D gene (5 bases). From germline, CDR1 is WNHNN and CDR2 SYGVQD (reference sequence). V lost 5 bases to trimming and J lost 7 bases, with 14 bases between them. The CDR3 contains 13 residues. The CDR3 DNA follows: TGCGCCAGCAGTAGCGACAGTTCTACTGGCTACACCTTC. It encodes CASSSDSSTGYTF.

In nucleotides, the CDR3 is TGCAGTGCTAGAGAAGCAGCCAGCCCTCACTACGAGCAGTACTTC. It yields the protein CSAREAASPHYEQYF. The V and J genes are TRBV20-1 and TRBJ2-7; D call uncertain. From germline, CDR1 is DFQATT and CDR2 SNEGSKA (reference sequence). Between the trimmed V and J ends, which lost 0 bases and 3 bases, there was a span of 15 bases. The CDR3 runs 15 residues.

This chain joins TRBV7-2 and TRBJ1-1, with D hard to call. The V end lost 5 bases, the J end lost 10 bases, and 17 bases lay between the germline ends. CDR1 and CDR2 (germline): SGHTA, FQGNSA. CDR3 length: 13 amino acids. CDR3 DNA: TGTGCCAGCAGCCCTAGAGTAGTGCTCTCAGCTTTCTTT. This codes for CASSPRVVLSAFF.

In this sample, this clonotype turned up a few times. This rearrangement joins TRBV3-1 to TRBJ2-7; 10 nucleotides match TRBD2. Trimming removed 3 bases from V and 4 bases from J; junction bases left unmatched: 9. The CDR3 has 16 residues. The germline V gene encodes CDR1 LGHDT and CDR2 YNNKEL (reference sequence). CDR3 sequence: CASSQGIAGGSYEQYF. In DNA form, the CDR3 reads TGTGCCAGCAGCCAGGGAATAGCGGGGGGATCTTACGAGCAGTACTTC.

This clonotype was observed at least ten times. The chain joins TRBV7-8 to TRBJ2-5, with 8 bases that match TRBD1. V lost 5 bases to trimming and J lost 4 bases; unmatched junction nucleotides: 6. The CDR3 consists of 14 residues. Germline V gene lookup returns CDR1 SGHVS and CDR2 FQNEAQ. CDR3 in DNA: TGTGCCAGCAGCATTGGACAGGGACGAGAGACCCAGTACTTC. It yields the protein CASSIGQGRETQYF.